This is a list of T cell receptor beta chains from one sample in a study of somatic mutations in cytotoxic T cells in rheumatoid arthritis. Here immunoSEQ multiplex PCR was the method, and the copy in TCRdb shows in-frame clones only, minus some. Of 15,000 to 20,000 clones listed, about 80% are singletons. The sequenced material came from CD8+ T cells sorted from blood. Source of these receptors: a man aged 18-30 years with rheumatoid arthritis. Both conserved end residues are part of each CDR3. D genes are given only for firm matches. Expanded clones get a size class; other rows say once, few or many, or leave the size out.

v_call	clone_size	d_call	j_call	cdr3_aa	cdr3_nt
TRBV7-9	once	-	TRBJ2-7	CASSGRTYEQYF	TGTGCCAGCAGCGGACGAACCTACGAGCAGTACTTC
TRBV7-9	few	TRBD2	TRBJ2-7	CASSPNASGGPSYEQYF	TGTGCCAGCAGCCCAAACGCTAGCGGGGGGCCCTCCTACGAGCAGTACTTC
TRBV27	-	TRBD2	TRBJ2-3	CASSLGLAFITDTQYF	TGTGCCAGCAGTTTAGGACTAGCTTTCATTACAGATACGCAGTATTTT
TRBV7-9	few	-	TRBJ1-2	CASSLVQGRVYGYTF	TGTGCCAGCAGCTTAGTCCAGGGCCGGGTCTATGGCTACACCTTC
TRBV9	-	-	TRBJ2-7	CASSVEGTRTYEQYF	TGTGCCAGCAGCGTAGAGGGCACCCGAACTTACGAGCAGTACTTC
TRBV6-1	once	TRBD1	TRBJ1-6	CASSVRQGGAMPNSPLHF	TGTGCCAGCAGTGTGAGACAGGGTGGGGCGATGCCAAATTCACCCCTCCACTTT
TRBV9	-	-	TRBJ2-7	CASSHGPGATYEQYF	TGTGCCAGCAGCCACGGACCCGGGGCAACCTACGAGCAGTACTTC
TRBV5-6	-	-	TRBJ1-3	CASSFKGRSGNTIYF	TGTGCCAGCAGCTTCAAGGGAAGAAGTGGGAACACCATATATTTT
TRBV27	-	-	TRBJ1-1	CASGEQMNTEAFF	TGTGCCAGCGGCGAACAAATGAACACTGAAGCTTTCTTT
TRBV6-6	-	-	TRBJ2-1	CASSPWAGSYNEQFF	TGTGCCAGCAGCCCCTGGGCGGGGAGCTACAATGAGCAGTTCTTC
TRBV27	-	-	TRBJ2-5	CATRAAGPAETQYF	TGTGCCACCCGGGCGGCGGGCCCGGCGGAGACCCAGTACTTC
TRBV6-4	few	TRBD2	TRBJ2-3	CASSDSSGGADTQYF	TGTGCCAGCAGTGACTCAAGCGGGGGGGCAGATACGCAGTATTTT
TRBV4-3	once	-	TRBJ1-2	CASSQDRSPDGYTF	TGCGCCAGCAGCCAAGATCGGTCGCCGGATGGCTACACCTTC
TRBV7-3	few	-	TRBJ2-1	CASSPETRRSYNEQFF	TGTGCCAGCAGCCCTGAGACACGCCGCTCCTACAATGAGCAGTTCTTC
TRBV6-5	-	-	TRBJ2-2	CASSPPSNPGELFF	TGTGCCAGCAGTCCTCCTAGCAATCCCGGGGAGCTGTTTTTT